The rows below give T cell receptor beta chains drawn from one sample of a study of Ad26.COV2.S vaccination and SARS-CoV-2 variants. Repertoires were generated with immunoSEQ multiplex PCR, while TCRdb's copy carries only in-frame clones and drops some. Of approximately 240,000 clones listed, roughly 90% were seen once; the top ten hold approximately 11%. Here the sequenced sample was peripheral blood, taken in a trial of Ad26.COV2.S vaccine versus placebo. The source is a person aged 18-60 years who received the Ad26.COV2.S COVID-19 vaccine or a placebo. CDR3s include the opening cysteine and the closing phenylalanine or tryptophan.

J gene,V gene,CDR3 protein
TRBJ1-5,TRBV5-5,CASSREAGTSNQPQHF
TRBJ2-7,TRBV7-9,CASSPPGYEQYF
TRBJ1-2,TRBV2,CASSPSGPHYGYTF
TRBJ2-1,TRBV9,CASSPGTSGIPLGQFF
TRBJ1-2,TRBV19,CASSPLQGRGDYGYTF
TRBJ1-5,TRBV7-2,CASSPRTDSNQPQHF
TRBJ1-4,TRBV5-5,CASSPSPVLNEKLFF
TRBJ2-5,TRBV7-2,CASSLGTLVGETQYF
TRBJ1-6,TRBV9,CASSVAESSYNSPLHF
TRBJ2-7,TRBV13,CASRRGGRSYEQYF
TRBJ1-1,TRBV7-9,CASSSYGTGGTGDTEAFF
TRBJ2-7,TRBV4-3,CASSQVSGPYEQYF
TRBJ2-7,TRBV19,CASTDRLAGGEQYF
TRBJ2-6,TRBV2,CASSTRQGVGANVLTF
TRBJ2-7,TRBV7-9,CASRRSGAYEQYF
TRBJ2-7,TRBV6-6,CASSYSPGGLHSEQYF
TRBJ1-1,TRBV4-3,CASSQGDRGHTEAFF
TRBJ1-1,TRBV28,CASSLRSRVKAFF
TRBJ2-7,TRBV29-1,CSGVQGRGPYEQYF
TRBJ1-6,TRBV28,CASRAGTVNSPLHF
TRBJ2-7,TRBV6-1,CASSEAPGVYEQYF
TRBJ1-1,TRBV12-2,CASRLPTPDMNTEAFF
TRBJ2-1,TRBV6-5,CASSYKTSGAGNEQFF
TRBJ2-4,TRBV4-2,CASSQGTSGGAAKNIQYF
TRBJ1-2,TRBV28,CASSFDLRGYGYTF
TRBJ1-1,TRBV2,CASSEVARNTEAFF
TRBJ2-7,TRBV14,CASSQGTGRDEQYF
TRBJ2-7,TRBV12-3/TRBV12-4,CASSLGTYEQYF
TRBJ1-2,TRBV7-8,CASSLDGQDYGYTF
TRBJ2-2,TRBV5-1,CASSQRRTGGNTGELFF
TRBJ1-5,TRBV6-2/TRBV6-3,CASSYMGPNQPQHF
TRBJ2-3,TRBV7-2,CASSQRGLAVDTQYF
TRBJ1-2,TRBV24-1,CATSEGGYGYTF
TRBJ2-1,TRBV28,CASSLTLAGGNLYNEQFF
TRBJ2-7,TRBV6-6,CASSPGQPYEQYF
TRBJ2-7,TRBV6-5,CASSRRDRVDEQYF
TRBJ2-7,TRBV6-2/TRBV6-3,CASSPRTESLRGQYF
TRBJ1-5,TRBV19,CASSTLRIESNQPQHF
TRBJ1-2,TRBV30,CAWSPRDRAPHGYTF
TRBJ2-7,TRBV7-6,CASSLVQRGIYEQYF
TRBJ2-1,TRBV5-4,CASSFPTGAYNEQFF
TRBJ2-1,TRBV12-3/TRBV12-4,CASSSDSYNEQFF
TRBJ1-2,TRBV11-1,CASSPPGTGRSGYTF
TRBJ1-2,TRBV3-1/TRBV3-2,CASSQDFDREGPYGYTF
TRBJ1-3,TRBV14,CASRPTGTLRNTIYF
TRBJ2-3,TRBV7-9,CASSLVGQGGDTQYF
TRBJ1-3,TRBV6-5,CASRQTLSSGNTIYF
TRBJ2-7,TRBV12-3/TRBV12-4,CASSLQGHYEQYF
TRBJ2-7,TRBV27,CASSFTRTGNEQYF
TRBJ2-3,TRBV7-6,CASSWETSGSPTDTQYF
TRBJ2-5,TRBV5-4,CASTTGGETQYF
TRBJ2-7,TRBV5-1,CASSGTNSYEQYF
TRBJ1-6,TRBV12-3/TRBV12-4,CASKAFNSPLHF
TRBJ2-7,TRBV6-1,CASSDLSYEQYF
TRBJ2-7,TRBV9,CASSPGTYGSYEQYF